A selection of T cell receptor beta chains follows, all from one sample in a study of control samples from healthy donors and cancer patients. Generated by immunoSEQ multiplex PCR, the TCRdb table keeps only in-frame clones and is missing some. Of roughly 150,000 clones listed, roughly nine tenths were seen once; the top ten hold 0.68%. The sample was blood. The origin of the receptors is a woman aged 30 to 39 in good health. CDR3s include the opening cysteine and the closing phenylalanine or tryptophan. A D gene is named only where the DNA matches it firmly. Size values are once, few and many counts, or a class for expanded clones, and some rows have none.

j_call	v_call	clone_size	d_call	cdr3_aa	cdr3_nt
TRBJ2-1	TRBV19	-	-	CASSIDRGNEQFF	TGTGCCAGTAGTATAGATCGGGGCAATGAGCAGTTCTTC
TRBJ2-5	TRBV29-1	-	TRBD1	CSVNGQVGQETQYF	TGCAGCGTAAACGGACAGGTGGGACAAGAGACCCAGTACTTC
TRBJ1-6	TRBV28	-	-	CASSSNRENNSPLHF	TGTGCCAGCAGTTCTAACCGGGAGAATAATTCACCCCTCCACTTT
TRBJ2-5	TRBV21-1	-	-	CASSKAGDRDKGETQYF	TGTGCCAGCAGCAAAGCTGGGGACCGGGACAAGGGGGAGACCCAGTACTTC
TRBJ2-7	TRBV21-1	-	-	CASSKRKTYEQYF	TGTGCCAGCAGCAAACGGAAAACCTACGAGCAGTACTTC
TRBJ1-6	TRBV4-1	-	-	CASSQGEGGHSPLHF	TGCGCCAGCAGCCAGGGGGAAGGGGGACATTCACCCCTCCACTTT
TRBJ1-2	TRBV27	-	-	CASSLGGGWDYGYTF	TGTGCCAGCAGTTTAGGGGGCGGATGGGACTATGGCTACACCTTC
TRBJ2-1	TRBV28	-	TRBD2	CASSSSGLGRQDEQFF	TGTGCCAGCAGCTCCTCTGGACTAGGCCGGCAAGATGAGCAGTTCTTC
TRBJ1-3	TRBV19	-	-	CASSTRESGNTIYF	TGTGCCAGTAGTACCAGGGAATCTGGAAACACCATATATTTT
TRBJ2-7	TRBV5-1	once	-	CASSLGRASYEQYF	TGCGCCAGCAGCTTGGGAAGGGCCTCCTACGAGCAGTACTTC
TRBJ1-2	TRBV14	-	-	CASSQGGTSSGYTF	TGTGCCAGCAGCCAAGGGGGGACGTCCTCCGGCTACACCTTC
TRBJ1-5	TRBV7-9	-	TRBD1	CASSSDRDPQPQHF	TGTGCCAGCAGCTCTGACAGGGATCCCCAGCCCCAGCATTTT
TRBJ1-4	TRBV3-1/TRBV3-2	-	-	CASSQDGGFGEKLFF	TGTGCCAGCAGCCAAGATGGGGGGTTTGGTGAAAAACTGTTTTTT
TRBJ2-7	TRBV12-3/TRBV12-4	once	-	CASSFRDFYEQYF	TGTGCCAGCAGTTTCCGAGACTTCTACGAGCAGTACTTC
TRBJ2-7	TRBV30	-	-	CAWRSREQSYEQYF	TGTGCCTGGAGGTCCCGAGAGCAATCCTACGAGCAGTACTTC
TRBJ2-2	TRBV27	-	-	CASSDITNTGELFF	TGTGCCAGTTCCGACATAACTAACACCGGGGAGCTGTTTTTT
TRBJ2-2	TRBV7-3	-	TRBD2	CASSPRGSGRARTGELFF	TGTGCCAGCAGCCCCCGGGGTAGCGGGAGGGCGCGGACCGGGGAGCTGTTTTTT
TRBJ2-5	TRBV7-2	-	-	CASSRRDQLQETQYF	TGTGCCAGCAGCAGACGGGACCAACTCCAAGAGACCCAGTACTTC
TRBJ2-7	TRBV6-1	-	TRBD1	CASSETGGSYEQYF	TGTGCCAGCAGTGAGACAGGGGGTTCCTACGAGCAGTACTTC
TRBJ2-7	TRBV6-5	-	TRBD1	CASSLMGTGSGEQYF	TGTGCCAGCAGCTTAATGGGGACAGGGTCTGGGGAGCAGTACTTC
TRBJ1-2	TRBV3-1/TRBV3-2	-	-	CASSPAAGINYGYTF	TGTGCCAGCAGTCCTGCGGCAGGGATTAACTATGGCTACACCTTC
TRBJ2-6	TRBV2	-	-	CASTPALYSGANVLTF	TGTGCCAGCACCCCGGCCTTGTACTCTGGGGCCAACGTCCTGACTTTC
TRBJ1-1	TRBV19	-	-	CASSIRRDKVNTEAFF	TGTGCCAGTAGTATAAGAAGAGACAAGGTGAACACTGAAGCTTTCTTT
TRBJ2-7	TRBV28	-	-	CASSLPLARVEQYF	TGTGCCAGCAGTTTACCCCTAGCGAGGGTCGAGCAGTACTTC
TRBJ1-4	TRBV19	once	TRBD1	CASSTDAGGASNEKLFF	TGTGCCAGTAGTACTGATGCAGGGGGTGCCTCTAATGAAAAACTGTTTTTT
TRBJ2-5	TRBV6-1	-	TRBD2	CASSELLAGFQETQYF	TGTGCCAGCAGTGAACTCCTAGCGGGCTTCCAAGAGACCCAGTACTTC
TRBJ2-2	TRBV28	-	TRBD2	CASSGDYYTGELFF	TGTGCCAGCAGTGGGGACTACTACACCGGGGAGCTGTTTTTT
TRBJ2-4	TRBV4-1	-	-	CASSLMGLAKNIQYF	TGCGCCAGCAGCCTAATGGGTTTAGCCAAAAACATTCAGTACTTC
TRBJ1-2	TRBV28	-	-	CASSLSGGYTF	TGTGCCAGCAGTTTATCGGGGGGCTACACCTTC
TRBJ2-7	TRBV7-9	few	TRBD2	CASSLGRTSGRGVGEQYF	TGTGCCAGCAGCTTAGGGAGAACTAGCGGGAGGGGAGTAGGCGAGCAGTACTTC
TRBJ2-1	TRBV3-1/TRBV3-2	-	-	CASSLVSYEQFF	TGTGCCAGCAGCCTCGTGTCATATGAGCAGTTCTTC
TRBJ2-2	TRBV29-1	-	-	CSVRTGELFF	TGCAGCGTTCGAACCGGGGAGCTGTTTTTT
TRBJ2-1	TRBV4-1	few	TRBD2	CASSPGLAGGPGPEQFF	TGCGCCAGCAGCCCCGGACTAGCGGGAGGGCCGGGGCCCGAGCAGTTCTTC
TRBJ2-3	TRBV9	-	-	CASSETGILSTDTQYF	TGTGCCAGCAGCGAAACAGGGATCCTAAGCACAGATACGCAGTATTTT
TRBJ2-7	TRBV3-1/TRBV3-2	-	-	CASSQSEPYEQYF	TGTGCCAGCAGCCAATCAGAACCCTACGAGCAGTACTTC
TRBJ1-6	TRBV5-1	-	-	CASSLGDDSPLHF	TGCGCCAGCAGCTTGGGGGATGATTCACCCCTCCACTTT
TRBJ1-3	TRBV19	once	-	CASSKEFSGNTIYF	TGTGCCAGTAGTAAGGAATTCTCTGGAAACACCATATATTTT
TRBJ2-7	TRBV15	-	TRBD2	CATSKTSGRYEQYF	TGTGCCACCAGCAAGACTAGCGGGAGGTACGAGCAGTACTTC
TRBJ1-2	TRBV3-1/TRBV3-2	-	TRBD1	CASSPGQGGYGYTF	TGTGCCAGCAGCCCGGGACAGGGGGGCTATGGCTACACCTTC
TRBJ1-5	TRBV12-5	-	-	CASAVRLGSNQPQHF	TGTGCTAGTGCTGTGCGGTTGGGGAGCAATCAGCCCCAGCATTTT
TRBJ2-5	TRBV10-3	-	-	CAISTGQETQYF	TGTGCCATCAGCACTGGGCAAGAGACCCAGTACTTC
TRBJ1-5	TRBV28	-	-	CATGPKGPQHF	TGTGCCACCGGGCCAAAGGGGCCCCAGCATTTT
TRBJ2-1	TRBV5-1	-	-	CASSLNAGPINEQFF	TGCGCCAGCAGCTTGAATGCGGGGCCCATAAATGAGCAGTTCTTC
TRBJ2-7	TRBV23-1	-	-	CASFLSYEQYF	TGCGCCAGCTTCCTCTCCTACGAGCAGTACTTC
TRBJ2-1	TRBV24-1	-	-	CATSSGTQRNEQFF	TGTGCCACCAGCTCCGGGACGCAACGCAATGAGCAGTTCTTC
TRBJ2-1	TRBV28	-	-	CASSSRFWGNEQFF	TGTGCCAGCAGTTCAAGGTTCTGGGGCAATGAGCAGTTCTTC
TRBJ1-1	TRBV4-1	-	-	CASSPGGWTEAFF	TGCGCCAGCAGCCCCGGGGGTTGGACTGAAGCTTTCTTT
TRBJ2-4	TRBV28	-	-	CASSFTVSKNIQYF	TGTGCCAGCAGTTTTACAGTGAGCAAAAACATTCAGTACTTC
TRBJ1-2	TRBV5-4	-	-	CASSTLPTEEPGYTF	TGTGCCAGCAGCACATTGCCTACTGAGGAACCTGGCTACACCTTC
TRBJ1-5	TRBV19	few	-	CASSEGWRQPQHF	TGTGCCAGTAGCGAGGGCTGGCGTCAGCCCCAGCATTTT
TRBJ1-1	TRBV18	-	-	CASSPGLGVTEAFF	TGTGCCAGCTCACCTGGGTTAGGGGTAACTGAAGCTTTCTTT
TRBJ1-2	TRBV27	-	TRBD1	CASSRSRTGLLYGYTF	TGTGCCAGCAGTCGAAGCCGGACAGGACTTCTCTATGGCTACACCTTC